These 31 T cell receptor beta chains came from one sample sequenced in a study of cytomegalovirus exposure and HLA in healthy donors. It was with 60 Vbeta and 13 Jbeta primers that the PCR ran. Generated by immunoSEQ multiplex PCR, the TCRdb table keeps only in-frame clones and is missing some. The table records 100,000 or so clones, approximately 85% of them present only once. Input material: PBMCs. The receptors stem from a man in his forties in good health and CMV-seropositive.

This sequence joins TRBV19 and TRBJ1-6, with a tentative D call TRBD1 (5 bases). Germline loops: CDR1 LNHDA, CDR2 SQIVND (reference sequence). V lost 6 bases and J 0 bases, leaving 15 bases between the germline ends. The CDR3 runs 17 residues. The CDR3: CASSSTPGLSYNSPLHF. Written as DNA, the CDR3 is TGTGCCAGTAGCTCTACCCCGGGACTCTCCTATAATTCACCCCTCCACTTT. Based on the CDR3 plus reference TRBV19 and TRBJ1-6, the full variable domain is DGGITQSPKYLFRKEGQNVTLSCEQNLNHDAMYWYRQDPGQGLRLIYYSQIVNDFQKGDIAEGYSVSREKKESFPLTVTSAQKNPTAFYLCASSSTPGLSYNSPLHFGNGTRLTVT.

V usage is TRBV15 and J usage is TRBJ2-1, with TRBD2 identical over 8 bases. This CDR3 spans 15 amino acids. V gave up 0 bases and J gave up 9 bases; unmatched junction bases: 7. Germline V lookup: CDR1 LNHNV, CDR2 YYDKDF (reference sequence). The CDR3 here is CATSRESGGPFEQFF. CDR3 in DNA: TGTGCCACCAGCAGAGAGTCGGGGGGGCCATTTGAGCAGTTCTTC.

The chain joins TRBV27 to TRBJ2-1, with a tentative D call TRBD2 (6 bases). Between the trimmed V and J ends, which lost 3 bases and 0 bases, there was a span of 9 bases. Germline values: CDR1 MNHEY, CDR2 SMNVEV (reference sequence). This CDR3 has 15 residues. The CDR3 region has the DNA TGTGCCAGCAGTTTTCGGGGAGGCTCCTACAATGAGCAGTTCTTC. Encoded protein: CASSFRGGSYNEQFF.

The genes are TRBV6-6 and TRBJ2-7; D is possibly TRBD2 (7 bases). The V end lost 5 bases, the J end lost 4 bases, and 18 bases lay between the germline ends. CDR1 is MNHNY, CDR2 SVGAGI, per germline (reference sequence). There are 15 residues in the CDR3. This CDR3 is CASSGLRGGLYEQYF. CDR3 nucleotides: TGTGCCAGCAGTGGCCTGAGGGGGGGTCTTTACGAGCAGTACTTC.

The gene calls are TRBV5-1 and TRBJ2-1; D is undetermined. Germline assignment: CDR1 SGHRS and CDR2 YFSETQ. The V gene lost 4 bases and the J gene lost 7 bases, with 9 bases spanning the gap. The CDR3 extends over 12 amino acids. The CDR3 DNA is TGCGCCAGCAGCCCGCAGGTTAATGAGCAGTTCTTC. Translated, it gives CASSPQVNEQFF.

The chain recombines TRBV11-3 with TRBJ2-5; 7 nucleotides agree with TRBD2. The germline gives CDR1 SGHNT, CDR2 YENEEA. This CDR3 is built from 15 residues. Trimming at V came to 1 base and at J to 4 bases, leaving 6 bases not matched to a gene. The CDR3 nucleotides read TGTGCCAGCAGCTTAGGGCGGGGGAGAGGAGAGACCCAGTACTTC. This codes for CASSLGRGRGETQYF.

The gene calls are TRBV28 and TRBJ2-7; no firm D call. V lost 11 bases to trimming and J lost 0 bases, with 14 bases between them. Per germline, CDR1 MDHEN and CDR2 SYDVKM. The CDR3 spans 13 residues. The CDR3 sequence is CAASGSSSYEQYF. As DNA, the CDR3 is TGTGCCGCTTCCGGGTCCTCCTCCTACGAGCAGTACTTC.

V and J are TRBV28 and TRBJ2-7; possibly TRBD2 for D (6 bases). Germline V lookup: CDR1 MDHEN, CDR2 SYDVKM. Trimming took 3 bases from V and 5 from J, leaving 14 bases between them. The CDR3 has 14 residues. The CDR3 bases are TGTGCCAGCAGTTTCGGTCCGGCGGGGCACGAGCAGTACTTC. Translating gives CASSFGPAGHEQYF.

This clone was counted between two and nine times. The chain is built from TRBV15 and TRBJ2-3; 14 bases match TRBD2. Looked up from germline, CDR1 is LNHNV and CDR2 is YYDKDF (reference sequence). The V segment lost 4 bases and the J segment 4 bases; nucleotides outside the gene matches: 4. The length of the CDR3 is 16 residues. This CDR3 is CATSMGLAGVADTQYF. CDR3 DNA sequence: TGTGCCACCAGCATGGGACTAGCGGGAGTAGCAGATACGCAGTATTTT.

The chain carries TRBV7-2 and TRBJ2-2, with a weak D call TRBD1 (5 bases). Trimming removed 1 base at V and 3 bases at J, with 9 bases between. CDR3 length equals 15 residues. Germline lookup yields CDR1 SGHTA and CDR2 FQGNSA. The CDR3 sequence is CASSLEGPYTGELFF. The CDR3 DNA reads as TGTGCCAGCAGCTTAGAGGGGCCGTACACCGGGGAGCTGTTTTTT.

The chain recombines TRBV5-5 with TRBJ2-2; D perhaps matches TRBD2 (6 bases). CDR1 and CDR2 (germline): SGHKS, YYEKEE (reference sequence). V lost 4 bases, J lost 6 bases, and 19 bases lay in between. The CDR3 consists of 16 residues. Here the CDR3 DNA reads TGTGCCAGCAGCCCTACACTAATGCGGGGTTCCGGGGAGCTGTTTTTT. It translates to CASSPTLMRGSGELFF.

The rearrangement uses TRBV19 and TRBJ2-7, with 12 bases fitting TRBD1. This CDR3 region has 15 residues. Germline V gives CDR1 LNHDA, CDR2 SQIVND (reference sequence). The V segment lost 3 bases and the J segment 6 bases; nucleotides outside the gene matches: 6. DNA for the CDR3: TGTGCCAGTAGTATGAGGGACAGGGGGCGAGCCGAGCAGTACTTC. Translation: CASSMRDRGRAEQYF. The full variable domain, completed using reference TRBV19 and TRBJ2-7, is DGGITQSPKYLFRKEGQNVTLSCEQNLNHDAMYWYRQDPGQGLRLIYYSQIVNDFQKGDIAEGYSVSREKKESFPLTVTSAQKNPTAFYLCASSMRDRGRAEQYFGPGTRLTVT.

V and J are TRBV15 and TRBJ1-3; the match to TRBD1 covers 7 bases. The V gene's germline CDR1 is LNHNV and CDR2 YYDKDF (reference sequence). The CDR3 is 16 residues long. J was trimmed by 0 bases and V by 0 bases; bases with no gene match: 2. The DNA for the CDR3 is TGTGCCACCAGCAGAGACACAGGGGTCTCTGGAAACACCATATATTTT. Amino acid sequence: CATSRDTGVSGNTIYF.

The chain joins TRBV5-5 to TRBJ1-2; D not certain. The CDR3 totals 12 residues. V lost 4 bases and J 1 base, leaving 5 bases between the germline ends. Germline V CDR1 and CDR2: SGHKS, YYEKEE (reference sequence). The CDR3 DNA is TGTGCCAGCAGCCCACATAACTATGGCTACACCTTC. Translated, it gives CASSPHNYGYTF.

The chain uses TRBV5-1 and TRBJ2-1, with 8 nucleotides matching TRBD1. Trimming at V came to 3 bases and at J to 8 bases, leaving 4 bases not matched to a gene. Germline V gene lookup returns CDR1 SGHRS and CDR2 YFSETQ. This CDR3 comprises 13 residues. CDR3 protein: CASSSGGGYEQFF. The CDR3 nucleotides read TGCGCCAGCAGCTCAGGGGGCGGATATGAGCAGTTCTTC.

The V gene is TRBV6-5, the J gene TRBJ1-1; no clear D. Germline V gives CDR1 MNHEY, CDR2 SVGAGI. Trimming took off 5 bases at V and 6 bases at J, with 16 bases between the two ends. CDR3 length equals 14 residues. The CDR3 protein is CASSEGGSRAEAFF. The CDR3 DNA is TGTGCCAGCAGTGAAGGCGGCAGTCGCGCTGAAGCTTTCTTT.

The V gene is TRBV5-6, the J gene TRBJ2-5, with a tentative D call TRBD2 (5 bases). Trimming left V 2 bases short and J 5 bases short, with 16 bases between. CDR1 and CDR2 from the germline V gene are SGHDT and YYEEEE. This CDR3 spans 15 amino acids. CDR3 in amino acids: CASSLRRTGWETQYF. The CDR3 nucleotides are TGTGCCAGCAGCTTAAGAAGGACGGGGTGGGAGACCCAGTACTTC. The variable domain in full, with the rest retrieved from reference TRBV5-6 and TRBJ2-5, is DAGVTQSPTHLIKTRGQQVTLRCSPKSGHDTVSWYQQALGQGPQFIFQYYEEEERQRGNFPDRFSGHQFPNYSSELNVNALLLGDSALYLCASSLRRTGWETQYFGPGTRLLVL.

The V gene is TRBV4-1, the J gene TRBJ2-4; 9 nucleotides line up with TRBD2. The CDR3 runs to 18 residues. Germline CDR1 MGHRA, CDR2 YSYEKL. V trimming: 1 base; J trimming: 2 bases; junction bases outside the gene matches: 9. CDR3 DNA sequence: TGCGCCAGCAGCCAAGGCTTCAGGCTAGCGGGGCCCAAAAACATTCAGTACTTC. Protein: CASSQGFRLAGPKNIQYF.

The chain couples TRBV28 to TRBJ2-1, with D hard to call. Germline V gene lookup returns CDR1 MDHEN and CDR2 SYDVKM. The CDR3 sequence is 13 residues long. V lost 2 bases and J 7 bases, leaving 9 bases between the germline ends. CDR3 region: CASSLGLSNEQFF. The CDR3, as DNA: TGTGCCAGCAGTTTAGGCCTTTCGAATGAGCAGTTCTTC.

V and J are TRBV6-5 and TRBJ2-5; a possible D gene is TRBD2 (7 bases). The CDR3 extends over 16 amino acids. In germline, CDR1 is MNHEY, CDR2 SVGAGI. V was clipped by 0 bases and J by 5 bases, with 16 bases between them. CDR3 bases: TGTGCCAGCAGTTACTCGTGGGGGGGGCCCCAGGAGACCCAGTACTTC. Its translation is CASSYSWGGPQETQYF.

The genes are TRBV7-8 and TRBJ1-1, with 10 bases identical to TRBD1. J lost 12 bases, V lost 3 bases, and 7 bases had no gene match. The germline gives CDR1 SGHVS, CDR2 FQNEAQ. The CDR3 runs 13 residues. CDR3 nucleotides: TGTGCCAGCAGCTTGCGACAGGGGGCGAGAACTTTCTTT. This gives the protein CASSLRQGARTFF.

In its sample, this clone was seen a few times. The genes are TRBV7-9 and TRBJ1-1; tentatively, D is TRBD1 (5 bases). The CDR3 sequence is 15 residues long. V gave up 5 bases and J gave up 0 bases, with 13 bases separating them. Germline loops: CDR1 SEHNR, CDR2 FQNEAQ (reference sequence). Here the CDR3 reads CASSRGHLMNTEAFF. The CDR3 DNA sequence: TGTGCCAGCAGCCGCGGACACCTCATGAACACTGAAGCTTTCTTT.

The rearrangement joins TRBV2 to TRBJ2-1, with D maybe TRBD2 (5 bases). From germline, CDR1 is SNHLY and CDR2 FYNNEI. The CDR3 extends over 14 amino acids. V was shortened by 7 bases and J by 2 bases, with 12 bases between the two germline ends. The CDR3: CASIEGGPYNEQFF. The CDR3 DNA sequence: TGTGCCAGCATCGAGGGTGGTCCCTACAATGAGCAGTTCTTC.

The chain couples TRBV5-1 to TRBJ1-4, with D possibly TRBD1 on 5 matching bases. V shed 4 bases and J shed 7 bases, with 14 bases lying between them. Germline V lookup: CDR1 SGHRS, CDR2 YFSETQ. There are 14 residues in the CDR3. The CDR3: CASSPTVGGEKLFF. The CDR3 nucleotides are TGCGCCAGCAGCCCGACAGTGGGGGGTGAAAAACTGTTTTTT.

The chain is built from TRBV5-1 and TRBJ1-5; 9 bases align to TRBD1. This CDR3 contains 14 residues. V shed 6 bases and J 5 bases; nucleotides not matched to a gene: 6. In germline, CDR1 is SGHRS, CDR2 YFSETQ. Written as DNA, the CDR3 is TGCGCCAGCAAGGAGGGACAGGGCGATCAGCCCCAGCATTTT. This codes for CASKEGQGDQPQHF.

The rearrangement links TRBV7-9 to TRBJ2-5; 11 nucleotides line up with TRBD2. CDR1 and CDR2 from the germline V gene are SEHNR and FQNEAQ (reference sequence). J lost 2 bases, V lost 2 bases, and 13 bases had no gene match. This CDR3 has 19 residues. The DNA for the CDR3 is TGTGCCAGCAGCTTACCTGGCGTTAGCGGGGGGGGTAGACAAGAGACCCAGTACTTC. Translating gives CASSLPGVSGGGRQETQYF.

The chain employs TRBV6-1 and TRBJ1-5, with 7 bases fitting TRBD1. The CDR3 spans 16 residues. J gave up 5 bases and V 1 base, and 8 bases lay outside the gene matches. Germline V lookup: CDR1 MNHNS, CDR2 SASEGT. The DNA for the CDR3 is TGTGCCAGCAGTGAAGACCCGGGACAGCCTTATCAGCCCCAGCATTTT. It translates to CASSEDPGQPYQPQHF.

The chain joins TRBV9 to TRBJ2-7; TRBD1 agrees at 9 bases. This CDR3 spans 13 amino acids. Per the germline V gene, CDR1 is SGDLS and CDR2 is YYNGEE. V shed 4 bases and J 6 bases; nucleotides not matched to a gene: 5. As DNA, the CDR3 is TGTGCCAGCAGCCTACAGGGGGCAGGCGAGCAGTACTTC. Translated, it gives CASSLQGAGEQYF.

This clone was seen a few times. V is TRBV30 and J is TRBJ1-1, with D possibly matching TRBD1 (5 bases). Trimming took off 1 base at V and 11 bases at J, with 11 bases between the two ends. Germline values: CDR1 GTSNPN, CDR2 SVGIG (reference sequence). There are 11 residues in the CDR3. The CDR3 nucleotides are TGTGCCTGGAGTGGCGGGGGTAACGCTTTCTTT. Protein sequence: CAWSGGGNAFF.

The chain uses TRBV15 and TRBJ2-3; D might be TRBD2 (5 bases). Germline V CDR1 and CDR2: LNHNV, YYDKDF (reference sequence). V lost 5 bases, J lost 1 base, and 7 bases lay in between. CDR3 size: 13 residues. Here the CDR3 reads CATSPRGTDTQYF. CDR3 nucleotide sequence: TGTGCCACCAGCCCGAGGGGCACAGATACGCAGTATTTT.

The chain couples TRBV7-2 to TRBJ1-2; no definite D call. CDR3 length: 14 residues. V shed 5 bases and J shed 4 bases, with 14 bases lying between them. Germline values: CDR1 SGHTA, CDR2 FQGNSA. The CDR3 is CASSRGLEGYGYTF. CDR3 nucleotides: TGTGCCAGCAGCCGAGGATTGGAAGGCTATGGCTACACCTTC.